Listed below are T cell receptor beta chains from one sample, sequenced in a study of OX40 agonist ivuxolimab in advanced cancers. Produced via immunoSEQ multiplex PCR; TCRdb's table is partial and in-frame only. The profile covers about 110,000 clones, with approximately 90% appearing a single time and 0.4% to 0.6% taken by the ten largest. The sample here was CD4+ or CD8+ T cells sorted from blood, taken in a trial of the OX40 agonist ivuxolimab. The receptor source for this set is an adult with an advanced solid tumor such as melanoma, head and neck, liver or kidney cancer. Each CDR3 is given with its conserved first and last residue. A D gene is named only where the DNA matches it firmly.

cdr3_length d_call v_call cdr3_aa
12 TRBD1 TRBV7-8 CASSQDRGHQHF
16 TRBD2 TRBV5-5 CASSPRTSGAHNEQFF
13 TRBD2 TRBV4-2 CASSRGRADTQYF
15 - TRBV6-1 CASRGGGGRAYEQYF
17 TRBD1 TRBV6-1 CASSEAEGTGRRLGLFF
15 TRBD2 TRBV5-1 CASSLAGGAVDTQYF
16 TRBD1 TRBV23-1 CASSRPPGQVNQPQHF
15 TRBD1 TRBV19 CASSIGQGWTDTQYF
16 TRBD1 TRBV7-2 CASSQLRQGTSYEQYF
13 TRBD2 TRBV27 CASAGGPRNEQFF
13 - TRBV19 CASSITRTDTQYF
17 - TRBV9 CASSERVSGEGEGGYTF
15 - TRBV7-2 CASSLAGLDNQPQHF
14 - TRBV12-2 CASRLAQGADTQYF
13 - TRBV7-9 CASSSQDFRGYTF
13 TRBD1 TRBV10-3 CATKGQSNQPQHF
14 - TRBV28 CASSSPPGSYEQYF
13 - TRBV2 CASKGQQNSPLHF
13 - TRBV27 CASSEGREVEQYF
15 - TRBV5-1 CASSLGTAEDEKLFF
18 - TRBV15 CATSRLTLGTSVGSPLHF
13 - TRBV11-2 CASSTRPPETQYF
16 - TRBV18 CASSPGSQHPSYGYTF
15 - TRBV5-1 CASSLDGQRFYEQYF
11 - TRBV6-1 CASSRTYGYTF
17 - TRBV7-2 CASSLVLSQGRVNEQFF